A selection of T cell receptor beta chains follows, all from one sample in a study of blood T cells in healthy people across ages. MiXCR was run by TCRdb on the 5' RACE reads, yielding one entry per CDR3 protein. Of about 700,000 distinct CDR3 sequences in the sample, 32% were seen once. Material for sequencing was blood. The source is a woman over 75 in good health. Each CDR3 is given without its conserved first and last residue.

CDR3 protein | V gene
VSGFVGPGHNEQF | TRBV27
ASSLTGTYPDTQY | TRBV7-3
SARARQGGHNEQF | TRBV20-1
ATVDYYEQY | TRBV10-3
ASTHEAGYGYT | TRBV7-8
SAMGLASNEQF | TRBV29-1
AWSVWGQPQH | TRBV30
ASSQDQGKGTNEKLF | TRBV4-1
ASSQGAGFHEQY | TRBV4-1
SVWDRAYEQY | TRBV29-1
ASSPTLNSPLH | TRBV4-1
ASSSSGLAAYEQY | TRBV11-2
AWSLTVRTDNEQF | TRBV30
ASGPSASPGETQY | TRBV6-5
ASSLTSGDSYNEQF | TRBV7-6
ASSEGSGGPCYEQY | TRBV25-1
SAREPQGGVRDEQF | TRBV20-1
ASSPSTGSYNEQF | TRBV7-9